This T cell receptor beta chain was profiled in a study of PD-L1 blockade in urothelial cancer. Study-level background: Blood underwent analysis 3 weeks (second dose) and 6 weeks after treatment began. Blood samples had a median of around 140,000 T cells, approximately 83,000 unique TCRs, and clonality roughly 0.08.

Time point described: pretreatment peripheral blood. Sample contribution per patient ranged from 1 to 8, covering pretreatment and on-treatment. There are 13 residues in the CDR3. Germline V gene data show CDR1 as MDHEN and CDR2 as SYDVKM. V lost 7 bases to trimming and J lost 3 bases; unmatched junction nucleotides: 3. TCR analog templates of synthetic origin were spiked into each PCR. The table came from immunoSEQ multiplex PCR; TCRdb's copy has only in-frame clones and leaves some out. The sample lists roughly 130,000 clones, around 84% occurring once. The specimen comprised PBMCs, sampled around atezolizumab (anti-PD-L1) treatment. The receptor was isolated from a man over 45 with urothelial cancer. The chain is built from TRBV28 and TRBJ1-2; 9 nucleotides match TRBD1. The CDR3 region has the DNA TGTGCCAGCACTCGGACAGGGGACTATGGCTACACCTTC. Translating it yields CASTRTGDYGYTF.